This is a list of T cell receptor beta chains from one sample in a study of Ad26.COV2.S vaccination and SARS-CoV-2 variants. Here immunoSEQ multiplex PCR was the method, and the copy in TCRdb shows in-frame clones only, minus some. The table has 300,000 to 350,000 clones, about nine tenths seen once. Sequences were derived from peripheral blood, sampled in a trial of Ad26.COV2.S vaccine versus placebo. The source of these receptors is a person aged 18-65 years who received the Ad26.COV2.S COVID-19 vaccine or a placebo. CDR3s include the opening cysteine and the closing phenylalanine or tryptophan. The D gene is left open where the match is weak. The size of a clone is reported for some rows only, either as once, few or many, or as a class for expanded clones.

-,TRBJ1-3,TRBV6-6,-,CASRRTEGYTIYF,TGTGCCAGCAGAAGGACAGAAGGGTACACCATATATTTT
TRBD1,TRBJ2-2,TRBV27,-,CASRTGGRTGELFF,TGTGCCAGCAGAACAGGGGGCAGAACCGGGGAGCTGTTTTTT
-,TRBJ2-5,TRBV19,-,CASSIEGEIQTQYF,TGTGCCAGTAGTATAGAAGGGGAAATACAGACCCAGTACTTC
-,TRBJ1-1,TRBV12-3/TRBV12-4,few,CASSSNTEAFF,TGTGCCAGCAGTTCGAACACTGAAGCTTTCTTT
-,TRBJ1-6,TRBV6-1,few,CASSDRVGASPLHF,TGTGCCAGCAGTGACAGGGTCGGAGCCTCACCCCTCCACTTT
TRBD2,TRBJ2-3,TRBV28,-,CASSLSGVLTDTQYF,TGTGCCAGCAGCCTTAGCGGGGTTCTCACAGATACGCAGTATTTT
TRBD1,TRBJ2-1,TRBV6-4,few,CASSLGQVSFNEQFF,TGTGCCAGCAGCCTCGGACAGGTGTCCTTCAATGAGCAGTTCTTC
-,TRBJ1-2,TRBV7-9,-,CASTLGGANYGYTF,TGTGCCAGCACCCTAGGGGGGGCTAACTATGGCTACACCTTC
TRBD1,TRBJ2-5,TRBV6-2/TRBV6-3,-,CASSYNQRTGEETQYF,TGTGCCAGCAGTTACAATCAGCGGACAGGAGAAGAGACCCAGTACTTC
-,TRBJ1-1,TRBV6-5,once,CASNQGNTEAFF,TGTGCCAGCAATCAGGGGAACACTGAAGCTTTCTTT
-,TRBJ2-7,TRBV6-5,-,CASRLTSLEQYF,TGTGCCAGCAGATTAACTAGTCTCGAGCAGTACTTC
TRBD2,TRBJ2-1,TRBV4-3,-,CASSQVASGGYNEQFF,TGCGCCAGCAGCCAAGTAGCTAGCGGGGGCTACAATGAGCAGTTCTTC
-,TRBJ2-1,TRBV5-1,-,CASSLALGYNEQFF,TGCGCCAGCAGCTTGGCTTTGGGTTACAATGAGCAGTTCTTC
-,TRBJ1-1,TRBV27,-,CASSPGQSNTEAFF,TGTGCCAGCAGTCCGGGACAATCGAACACTGAAGCTTTCTTT
-,TRBJ1-1,TRBV7-9,-,CASSLSDGLGGRANTEAFF,TGTGCCAGCAGCTTAAGTGACGGACTGGGAGGCCGGGCGAACACTGAAGCTTTCTTT
-,TRBJ2-3,TRBV4-1,-,CASSQLRSRGSTDTQYF,TGCGCCAGCAGCCAACTCCGTAGTAGGGGTAGCACAGATACGCAGTATTTT
-,TRBJ2-7,TRBV18,-,CASSTSEPGYRGVLYEQYF,TGTGCCAGCTCAACCTCCGAACCAGGGTATAGGGGGGTTCTCTACGAGCAGTACTTC
-,TRBJ1-5,TRBV5-1,-,CASSLEGSSNQPQHF,TGCGCCAGCAGCTTGGAGGGCAGTTCCAATCAGCCCCAGCATTTT
-,TRBJ2-1,TRBV19,-,CASSRGSYNEQFF,TGTGCCAGTAGTCGGGGTTCCTACAATGAGCAGTTCTTC
-,TRBJ1-1,TRBV6-2/TRBV6-3,few,CASSYSGYRLDGGTEAFF,TGTGCCAGCAGTTACTCGGGGTACAGGCTCGACGGGGGCACTGAAGCTTTCTTT
-,TRBJ1-4,TRBV2,-,CASKGAEKLFF,TGTGCCAGCAAAGGGGCCGAAAAACTGTTTTTT
TRBD2,TRBJ2-1,TRBV7-9,-,CASSLPLAAYNEQFF,TGTGCCAGCAGCTTACCCCTAGCGGCTTACAATGAGCAGTTCTTC
-,TRBJ2-1,TRBV10-2,-,CASTPRSNEQFF,TGCGCCAGTACCCCGCGCTCCAATGAGCAGTTCTTC
-,TRBJ2-5,TRBV9,-,CASSGRDHRAGQTQYF,TGTGCCAGCAGCGGTCGGGACCACAGGGCCGGACAGACCCAGTACTTC
-,TRBJ1-1,TRBV12-3/TRBV12-4,-,CASSRQQNTEAFF,TGTGCCAGCAGTCGACAGCAGAACACTGAAGCTTTCTTT
TRBD1,TRBJ2-7,TRBV3-1/TRBV3-2,-,CASSQAGTGYEQYF,TGTGCCAGCAGCCAAGCCGGGACAGGATACGAGCAGTACTTC
-,TRBJ2-7,TRBV5-1,-,CASSLDRSLYEQYF,TGCGCCAGCAGCCTAGACAGGTCCCTTTACGAGCAGTACTTC
TRBD2,TRBJ2-1,TRBV29-1,few,CSVERGRGWRNEQFF,TGCAGCGTTGAACGCGGGAGAGGATGGAGGAATGAGCAGTTCTTC
-,TRBJ2-1,TRBV27,-,CASSLDMTVRREQFF,TGTGCCAGCAGTTTGGACATGACGGTCCGTCGCGAGCAGTTCTTC
TRBD1,TRBJ2-5,TRBV5-1,-,CASSSGQGQETQYF,TGCGCCAGCAGCTCTGGACAGGGGCAAGAGACCCAGTACTTC
-,TRBJ1-1,TRBV7-3,-,CASSEGPTNTEAFF,TGTGCCAGCAGCGAGGGACCTACGAACACTGAAGCTTTCTTT
TRBD1,TRBJ2-7,TRBV7-9,-,CASSSQGYEQYF,TGTGCCAGCAGCTCACAGGGGTACGAGCAGTACTTC
TRBD1,TRBJ1-2,TRBV15,-,CATSPSGTAYGYTF,TGTGCCACCAGCCCAAGCGGGACAGCCTATGGCTACACCTTC
TRBD1,TRBJ2-2,TRBV19,-,CATTPWGRGFSTGELFF,TGTGCCACCACTCCATGGGGCAGGGGGTTCAGTACCGGGGAGCTGTTTTTT
TRBD1,TRBJ2-3,TRBV7-9,-,CASSLVGTGVTDTQYF,TGTGCCAGCAGCTTAGTCGGGACAGGGGTGACAGATACGCAGTATTTT
-,TRBJ1-2,TRBV6-4,-,CASGREGYGYTF,TGTGCCAGCGGCAGGGAAGGCTATGGCTACACCTTC
TRBD1,TRBJ1-5,TRBV28,-,CASSFSRGSNQPQHF,TGTGCCAGCAGTTTCTCCAGGGGGAGCAATCAGCCCCAGCATTTT
TRBD1,TRBJ1-5,TRBV19,-,CASSLLQGVSVQPQHF,TGTGCCAGTAGTCTCCTACAGGGGGTATCGGTGCAGCCCCAGCATTTT
TRBD1,TRBJ2-6,TRBV7-6,-,CASSPSKGQGSGANVLTF,TGTGCCAGCAGTCCATCTAAAGGACAGGGCTCTGGGGCCAACGTCCTGACTTTC
-,TRBJ1-1,TRBV7-8,-,CASSFVGQIQTEAFF,TGTGCCAGCAGCTTCGTCGGACAAATACAAACTGAAGCTTTCTTT
-,TRBJ1-1,TRBV7-9,-,CASSLGRLNTEAFF,TGTGCCAGCAGCCTGGGCAGGCTGAACACTGAAGCTTTCTTT
TRBD2,TRBJ2-7,TRBV6-5,once,CASSYSGSGEQYF,TGTGCCAGCAGTTATAGCGGGTCAGGAGAGCAGTACTTC
-,TRBJ2-2,TRBV13,-,CASSLQGGNTGELFF,TGTGCCAGCAGCTTGCAGGGGGGGAACACCGGGGAGCTGTTTTTT
TRBD2,TRBJ2-3,TRBV11-2,once,CASSQVTSSDTQYF,TGTGCCAGCAGCCAGGTGACTAGCTCAGATACGCAGTATTTT
TRBD1,TRBJ1-2,TRBV23-1,-,CASSQRFRDRVNYGYTF,TGCGCCAGCAGTCAACGGTTCAGGGACAGGGTAAACTATGGCTACACCTTC
-,TRBJ1-1,TRBV19,-,CATDGRLGTEAFF,TGTGCCACCGACGGTAGGTTGGGCACTGAAGCTTTCTTT
-,TRBJ2-7,TRBV7-8,-,CASSPGGYEQYF,TGTGCCAGCAGCCCCGGGGGCTACGAGCAGTACTTC
-,TRBJ1-2,TRBV5-5,-,CASSPITGPLNYGYTF,TGTGCCAGCAGCCCTATCACAGGTCCCCTAAACTATGGCTACACCTTC
-,TRBJ1-1,TRBV5-1,-,CASSLWLSVNTEAFF,TGCGCCAGCAGCTTATGGCTCTCCGTGAACACTGAAGCTTTCTTT
-,TRBJ1-1,TRBV10-3,-,CATSVQEMNTEAFF,TGTGCCACCAGTGTACAGGAGATGAACACTGAAGCTTTCTTT
TRBD1,TRBJ1-5,TRBV19,-,CASSIGATGAAPVSNQPQHF,TGTGCCAGTAGTATAGGGGCCACAGGGGCTGCCCCTGTGAGCAATCAGCCCCAGCATTTT
TRBD1,TRBJ1-1,TRBV6-6,-,CASSYDRGTEAFF,TGTGCCAGCAGCTACGACAGGGGCACTGAAGCTTTCTTT